This TCR beta chain derives from a study of cytomegalovirus exposure and HLA in healthy donors. TCRdb keeps only in-frame clones here, not all; method: immunoSEQ multiplex PCR. The sample has about 110,000 clones; 70% to 90% are singletons. The germline V gene encodes CDR1 LNHDA and CDR2 SQIVND (reference sequence). The V gene lost 1 base and the J gene lost 7 bases, with 14 bases spanning the gap. There are 15 residues in the CDR3. Separate from the approximately 600-subject first cohort was the 120-subject validation cohort, to which the donors belonged. Sample: PBMCs. The receptor's source is a woman younger than 30 in good health and CMV-seronegative. The V and J genes are TRBV19 and TRBJ2-1, with D possibly TRBD2 on 6 matching bases. In DNA form, the CDR3 reads TGTGCCAGTAGTATAGGGACCGGGAGCCCAAATGAGCAGTTCTTC. This codes for CASSIGTGSPNEQFF.